At least ten counts were recorded for the clone carrying this T cell receptor (beta chain). Its cognate antigen is unknown. These data are taken from a study of T cells in Graves' hyperthyroidism and ophthalmopathy. Study-wide points: Within blood appeared most thyroid clonotypes that had expanded above 0.001.

Diagnosis of hyperthyroidism was new in patients aged 18 to 65, and its duration was under 2 months. There are 12 residues in the CDR3. Germline CDR1 is MNHNS and CDR2 is SASEGT. The J segment lost 10 bases and the V segment lost 8 bases, leaving 9 bases of the junction unmatched. Amplification of TCR beta CDR3 regions used RNA as the template. HTBI primers drove first-round RT-PCR of the TCR CDR3. Using its own MiXCR run on the multiplex PCR reads, TCRdb lists one record per CDR3 protein. The sample holds around 420,000 distinct CDR3 sequences, more than 15% seen once. The TCR originated in a woman aged 18-35 years with Graves' hyperthyroidism. V is TRBV6-1 and J is TRBJ1-2, with 8 bases that match TRBD1. The sequenced sample was blood. The CDR3 here is CASGTGGPFYTF. Here the CDR3 DNA reads TGTGCCAGCGGTACAGGGGGTCCCTTCTACACCTTC.